These 9 T cell receptor beta chains came from one sample sequenced in a study of lymphopenia after photon versus proton radiotherapy (dated by TCRdb to between 2019 and 2020). The protocol used for the library was the immunoSEQ multiplex PCR assay. In its TCRdb copy, this immuneACCESS table keeps in-frame sequences only and misses some clones. Where compared with another copy, unresolved V genes explain less than half of these, and the others have no known cause. A total of about 20,000 clones appear in this sample, more than 85% of them only once. More than 8% of the sample is held by the ten biggest clonotypes. This material consisted of peripheral blood, taken from a patient treated with proton-based radiotherapy. These receptors came from a man aged 65-85 years with pancreatic cancer.

The chain carries TRBV10-3 and TRBJ1-5, with a weak D call TRBD1 (6 bases). V lost 0 bases and J lost 4, with 10 bases in between. The CDR3 has 15 amino acids. Germline CDR1 reads ENHRY; CDR2 reads SYGVKD. As DNA, the CDR3 is TGTGCCATCAGTGAGTCGACAGGCGGTAATCAGCCCCAGCATTTT. Its protein is CAISESTGGNQPQHF.

The genes are TRBV19 and TRBJ1-1; 7 nucleotides agree with TRBD1. Germline V gene sequence: CDR1 LNHDA, CDR2 SQIVND (reference sequence). The ends lost 6 bases at V and 0 bases at J; junction bases unmatched: 4. The CDR3 has 14 residues. The CDR3, as DNA: TGTGCCAGTAGCCTCGGGACAGTGAACACTGAAGCTTTCTTT. This codes for CASSLGTVNTEAFF.

By share, this clone counts as medium-sized (0.01 to 0.1%). The genes are TRBV19 and TRBJ2-2; no clear D. The CDR3 extends over 14 amino acids. Between the trimmed V and J ends, which lost 0 bases and 7 bases, there was a span of 9 bases. The germline CDR1 and CDR2 sequences are LNHDA and SQIVND (reference sequence). The CDR3 bases are TGTGCCAGTAGTATAGACAGGAGTCACGGGGAGCTGTTTTTT. Translated: CASSIDRSHGELFF.

The chain is built from TRBV6-4 and TRBJ2-2; D may be TRBD1 (6 bases). V shed 5 bases and J shed 1 base, with 8 bases lying between them. CDR1 is MRHNA, CDR2 SNTAGT, per germline. This CDR3 is built from 14 residues. This chain's CDR3 is CASSKTGNTGELFF. Written as DNA, the CDR3 is TGTGCCAGCAGTAAGACAGGGAACACCGGGGAGCTGTTTTTT.

The V and J genes are TRBV19 and TRBJ1-5; D is undetermined. The germline gives CDR1 LNHDA, CDR2 SQIVND (reference sequence). V lost 7 bases and J lost 0, with 13 bases in between. The CDR3 length is 15 residues. The CDR3 sequence is CASNPGVPSNQPQHF. As DNA, the CDR3 is TGTGCCAGTAACCCGGGAGTCCCTAGCAATCAGCCCCAGCATTTT.

The chain combines TRBV27 with TRBJ2-7; possible D gene TRBD2, 5 bases. V was pared by 5 bases and J by 4 bases, with 21 bases between. Germline assignment: CDR1 MNHEY and CDR2 SMNVEV (reference sequence). The CDR3 runs to 16 residues. This chain's CDR3 is CASSNPLPGLGYEQYF. Written as DNA, the CDR3 is TGTGCCAGCAGTAACCCACTTCCGGGGTTGGGGTACGAGCAGTACTTC.

Turning to this clone: The sample has other DNA sequences that encode this CDR3 too. V gene TRBV19 combines with J gene TRBJ2-7, with TRBD1 identical over 9 bases. This CDR3 comprises 14 residues. Germline assignment: CDR1 LNHDA and CDR2 SQIVND (reference sequence). Germline trimming cut 5 bases from V and 3 bases from J; bases unmatched to any gene: 5. CDR3 region: CASSPGTGSYEQYF. CDR3 nucleotide sequence: TGTGCCAGTAGTCCCGGGACAGGGAGCTACGAGCAGTACTTC.

This chain joins TRBV19 and TRBJ1-5, with 7 bases fitting TRBD1. Germline V gives CDR1 LNHDA, CDR2 SQIVND (reference sequence). V trimming: 5 bases; J trimming: 5 bases; junction bases outside the gene matches: 3. The CDR3 spans 13 residues. The CDR3 DNA reads TGTGCCAGTAGTCTGCAGGGGGATCAGCCCCAGCATTTT. Translating gives CASSLQGDQPQHF.

Sample share makes this clone medium-sized (0.01 to 0.1%). The chain couples TRBV6-5 to TRBJ1-2; the D gene is possibly TRBD1 (6 bases). Germline loops: CDR1 MNHEY, CDR2 SVGAGI. The germline V and J ends were trimmed by 6 bases and 8 bases, with 16 bases remaining between them. The CDR3 has 13 amino acids. DNA for the CDR3: TGTGCCAGCAGCCTACGAGAAGGGGGAGGCTACACCTTC. Amino acid sequence: CASSLREGGGYTF.